One and the same sample provided the 26 T cell receptor beta chains below, sequenced in a study of shared T cell receptors in the human thymus. The data were produced by immunoSEQ multiplex PCR, yet TCRdb's version contains in-frame clones alone and is incomplete. The table lists some 700,000 clones, roughly 88% of them singletons. These data are also associated with another study on human thymus T cells.

Source material: thymocytes. All receptors come from a girl under three years old with a congenital heart defect.

The chain carries TRBV11-2 and TRBJ2-5; D might be TRBD2 (5 bases). The CDR3 contains 17 residues. The germline gives CDR1 SGHAT, CDR2 FQNNGV. V lost 2 bases and J 0 bases, leaving 16 bases between the germline ends. The CDR3 DNA reads as TGTGCCAGCAGCTTACTGTTGAGCGGCTGGTACCAAGAGACCCAGTACTTC. It specifies CASSLLLSGWYQETQYF.

The chain combines TRBV4-1 with TRBJ2-1, with no clear D. The germline V gene encodes CDR1 MGHRA and CDR2 YSYEKL. V lost 0 bases to trimming and J lost 2 bases, with 8 bases between them. There are 15 residues in the CDR3. The CDR3 coding sequence is TGCGCCAGCAGCCAAGATGAGCAAACCTACAATGAGCAGTTCTTC. It translates to CASSQDEQTYNEQFF.

The genes are TRBV13 and TRBJ1-4; D may be TRBD1 (5 bases). The CDR3 runs to 14 residues. CDR1 is PRHDT, CDR2 FYEKMQ, per germline (reference sequence). The germline V and J ends were trimmed by 5 bases and 13 bases, with 20 bases remaining between them. CDR3 DNA: TGTGCCAGCAGCCCCGACGGAGGGACGGGTCGACTGTTTTTT. Translating gives CASSPDGGTGRLFF.

This clone was observed a handful of times. The chain carries TRBV18 and TRBJ1-1, with D uncertain. This CDR3 spans 15 amino acids. The ends were cut back, 0 bases at V and 1 base at J, with 9 bases in the middle. Germline V CDR1 and CDR2: KGHSH, LQKENI. The CDR3 sequence: CASSPPARWNTEAFF. DNA for the CDR3: TGTGCCAGCTCACCACCGGCCAGATGGAACACTGAAGCTTTCTTT. Based on the CDR3 plus reference TRBV18 and TRBJ1-1, the full variable domain is NAGVMQNPRHLVRRRGQEARLRCSPMKGHSHVYWYRQLPEEGLKFMVYLQKENIIDESGMPKERFSAEFPKEGPSILRIQQVVRGDSAAYFCASSPPARWNTEAFFGQGTRLTVV.

This clone has just one count. The CDR3: CSVEWTHPNEQFF. The DNA for the CDR3 is TGCAGCGTTGAGTGGACACACCCTAATGAGCAGTTCTTC. This chain connects TRBV29-1 to TRBJ2-1, with D possibly matching TRBD1 (5 bases). This CDR3 is built from 13 residues. The germline V and J ends were trimmed by 3 bases and 7 bases, with 13 bases remaining between them. The germline CDR1 and CDR2 sequences are SQVTM and ANQGSEA.

V and J are TRBV4-1 and TRBJ2-7; perhaps TRBD1 as D (6 bases). Looked up from germline, CDR1 is MGHRA and CDR2 is YSYEKL. The CDR3 has 16 amino acids. The ends were cut back, 0 bases at V and 0 bases at J, with 12 bases in the middle. The CDR3 DNA sequence: TGCGCCAGCAGCCAAGAACGACAGGCGAGCTCCTACGAGCAGTACTTC. Translated, it gives CASSQERQASSYEQYF.

V is TRBV6-4 and J is TRBJ1-2, with TRBD1 identical over 7 bases. Per the germline V gene, CDR1 is MRHNA and CDR2 is SNTAGT. V was clipped by 6 bases and J by 8 bases; unmatched bases: 9. This CDR3 comprises 13 residues. The CDR3 here is CASSPKGASGYTF. DNA of the CDR3: TGTGCCAGCAGCCCGAAGGGGGCATCCGGCTACACCTTC.

A remark on this clone: Other DNA variants within this sample encode the same CDR3. CDR3 sequence (DNA): TGTGCCAGCAGCTCGGGACTTGCACCGTACGAGCAGTACTTC. Translating gives CASSSGLAPYEQYF. The chain carries TRBV7-2 and TRBJ2-7; perhaps TRBD2 as D (6 bases). The germline CDR1 and CDR2 sequences are SGHTA and FQGNSA. CDR3 length: 14 residues. Trimming pared 4 bases from V and 4 bases from J, leaving 14 bases between.

This clone was picked up a small number of times. The V and J genes are TRBV2 and TRBJ1-4; 7 nucleotides match TRBD1. Germline-derived CDR1 and CDR2 are SNHLY and FYNNEI. The J segment lost 4 bases and the V segment lost 6 bases, leaving 8 bases of the junction unmatched. This CDR3 is built from 15 residues. CDR3 loop: CASSPYGTDNEKLFF. Written as DNA, the CDR3 is TGTGCCAGCAGCCCCTACGGGACAGATAATGAAAAACTGTTTTTT.

This clone was picked up a small number of times. The chain's CDR3 is CASSLPEGASGNTIYF. As DNA, the CDR3 is TGCGCCAGCAGCCTCCCGGAGGGGGCGTCTGGAAACACCATATATTTT. The chain is built from TRBV4-3 and TRBJ1-3, with 7 bases fitting TRBD1. Trimming cost V 4 bases and J 1 base; bases outside gene matches: 7. The CDR3 is made up of 16 amino acids. The germline V gene has CDR1 LGHNA and CDR2 YSLEER.

The CDR3 spells CASSLEGQGHQPQHF. DNA for the CDR3: TGTGCCAGCAGTTTAGAGGGACAGGGCCATCAGCCCCAGCATTTT. The chain couples TRBV28 to TRBJ1-5; 9 nucleotides agree with TRBD1. CDR1 and CDR2 (germline): MDHEN, SYDVKM. Trimming removed 2 bases from V and 5 bases from J; junction bases left unmatched: 4. The CDR3 runs 15 residues.

The chain recombines TRBV5-4 with TRBJ1-1; 9 bases fit TRBD1. V gave up 0 bases and J gave up 7 bases; unmatched junction bases: 4. This CDR3 is built from 14 residues. Germline CDR1 is SGHNT and CDR2 is YYREEE (reference sequence). As DNA, the CDR3 is TGTGCCAGCAGCTTGGTGGGGACAGGGTATGAAGCTTTCTTT. Translated, it gives CASSLVGTGYEAFF.

V gene TRBV9 combines with J gene TRBJ1-2; 7 bases fit TRBD1. Germline CDR1 SGDLS, CDR2 YYNGEE. V lost 3 bases and J lost 4; bases outside the gene matches: 3. The CDR3 is 13 amino acids. The CDR3 spells CASSARQGYGYTF. Here the CDR3 DNA reads TGTGCCAGCAGCGCGAGACAGGGCTATGGCTACACCTTC.

CDR3 amino acids: CASSSPSGRSYNEQFF. The CDR3, as DNA: TGTGCCAGCAGCTCACCCAGCGGGCGCTCCTACAATGAGCAGTTCTTC. The chain combines TRBV5-6 with TRBJ2-1, with a possible D match to TRBD2 (6 bases). CDR3 length equals 16 residues. V lost 3 bases, J lost 0 bases, and 13 bases lay in between. Germline V gives CDR1 SGHDT, CDR2 YYEEEE.

This sequence joins TRBV5-4 and TRBJ2-1; 9 nucleotides line up with TRBD1. The J segment lost 6 bases and the V segment lost 6 bases, leaving 10 bases of the junction unmatched. Germline CDR1 SGHNT, CDR2 YYREEE (reference sequence). The CDR3 is 15 residues long. The CDR3 here is CASTRLGDRVNEQFF. CDR3 nucleotides: TGTGCCAGCACCCGCCTTGGGGACAGGGTCAATGAGCAGTTCTTC.

This chain connects TRBV19 to TRBJ1-2; possibly TRBD1 for D (5 bases). Germline CDR1 reads LNHDA; CDR2 reads SQIVND (reference sequence). The length of the CDR3 is 14 residues. V was shortened by 7 bases and J by 7 bases, with 19 bases between the two germline ends. CDR3 coding DNA: TGTGCCAGTAACAAACCACAGGCGTACGGTGGCTACACCTTC. Protein sequence: CASNKPQAYGGYTF.

This clone came up once. The rearrangement joins TRBV28 to TRBJ1-1; TRBD1 is a possible D gene (5 bases). The CDR3 contains 15 residues. CDR1 and CDR2 from the germline V gene are MDHEN and SYDVKM. Trimming stripped 5 bases from V and 7 bases from J, with 20 bases between. CDR3 residues: CASSPAPKGAFEAFF. The CDR3 DNA follows: TGTGCCAGCAGTCCAGCCCCGAAAGGGGCGTTTGAAGCTTTCTTT.

This chain joins TRBV21-1 and TRBJ2-7; the table calls TRBD2, which could not be checked here. TRBV21-1 is marked as a pseudogene. The CDR3 is 14 residues long. The CDR3 DNA reads as TGTGCCAGCACGGGGTTCGGCAGCTCCTACGAGCAGTACTTC. Protein product: CASTGFGSSYEQYF.

This chain connects TRBV28 to TRBJ1-1; 9 positions match TRBD1. Trimming at V came to 8 bases and at J to 3 bases, leaving 10 bases not matched to a gene. The CDR3 is 15 residues long. Looked up from germline, CDR1 is MDHEN and CDR2 is SYDVKM. CDR3 protein: CASVGGQGGDTEAFF. The DNA of the CDR3 is TGTGCCAGCGTCGGGGGACAGGGAGGGGACACTGAAGCTTTCTTT.

This chain joins TRBV19 and TRBJ2-3; possible D gene TRBD1, 7 bases. Per germline, CDR1 LNHDA and CDR2 SQIVND (reference sequence). This CDR3 has 16 residues. Trimming stripped 5 bases from V and 5 bases from J, with 20 bases between. The CDR3 bases are TGTGCCAGTAGTCTTTTTAGACAGGGACTTAAAGATACGCAGTATTTT. Translation gives CASSLFRQGLKDTQYF.

This chain connects TRBV7-9 to TRBJ1-4; TRBD1 agrees at 7 bases. The CDR3 runs 14 residues. Trimming removed 2 bases from V and 7 bases from J; junction bases left unmatched: 4. Germline CDR1 is SEHNR and CDR2 is FQNEAQ (reference sequence). CDR3 region: CASSLKQGSEKLFF. The CDR3 DNA follows: TGTGCCAGCAGCTTAAAACAGGGGAGTGAAAAACTGTTTTTT.

The V gene is TRBV6-5, the J gene TRBJ2-3; 8 bases map to TRBD2. With 2 bases clipped from V and 2 bases from J, the junction kept 6 bases outside the gene matches. Germline V gene lookup returns CDR1 MNHEY and CDR2 SVGAGI. The CDR3 loop spans 16 amino acids. As DNA, the CDR3 is TGTGCCAGCAGTTACGAAATGCGGGGGGCCACAGATACGCAGTATTTT. Translation: CASSYEMRGATDTQYF.

The V call is TRBV5-1, the J call TRBJ2-7; TRBD1 might be the D (5 bases). Germline CDR1 SGHRS, CDR2 YFSETQ. The CDR3 spans 14 residues. V was trimmed by 1 base and J by 3 bases, leaving 11 bases between them. CDR3 sequence (DNA): TGCGCCAGCAGCTTGCAGGTAGGGGACTACGAGCAGTACTTC. Its protein is CASSLQVGDYEQYF.

This chain joins TRBV5-1 and TRBJ1-1; no clear D. The germline CDR1 and CDR2 sequences are SGHRS and YFSETQ. Deletions cut 5 bases from V and 1 base from J, with 9 bases between. CDR3 length: 13 residues. CDR3 residues: CASRREPNTEAFF. In nucleotides, the CDR3 is TGCGCCAGCAGGAGGGAGCCGAACACTGAAGCTTTCTTT.

The table lists this clone with a few counts. The J gene is TRBJ2-5, the V gene TRBV29-1; 9 bases align to TRBD2. V dropped 6 bases and J dropped 5; count of bases not matched to a gene: 10. This CDR3 has 14 residues. The germline V gene encodes CDR1 SQVTM and CDR2 ANQGSEA. Here the CDR3 reads CSVREGTSRETQYF. The CDR3 coding sequence is TGCAGCGTCCGAGAGGGGACTAGCAGGGAGACCCAGTACTTC.

J is TRBJ2-3 and V is TRBV4-1; TRBD2 is a possible D gene (6 bases). The CDR3 loop spans 18 amino acids. Germline V gene data show CDR1 as MGHRA and CDR2 as YSYEKL. V was trimmed by 1 base and J by 0 bases, leaving 17 bases between them. CDR3 DNA sequence: TGCGCCAGCAGCCAAGTTAAACGCGGGACGCCCAGCACAGATACGCAGTATTTT. Amino acid sequence: CASSQVKRGTPSTDTQYF.